This record concerns one T cell receptor (beta chain) sequence. CDR1 SGHRS and CDR2 YFSETQ come from the germline V gene. With V trimmed by 1 base and J by 6 bases, 6 bases remained unmatched. The CDR3 is made up of 17 amino acids. The data derive from a study of blood T cell repertoires in COVID-19. In the source study's methods: Reference gene primer amplification gave estimated nucleated cell counts. Clones were read by immunoSEQ multiplex PCR, and TCRdb kept only the in-frame ones, dropping some. V and J calls plus clone size are reproduced from that table; the DNA served to infer D and trimming. Found here are 150,000 or so clones, around 87% of them singletons; the top ten hold 6% to 7%.

The specimen was peripheral blood. The J gene is TRBJ2-2, the V gene TRBV5-1; 13 bases map to TRBD2. This receptor was identified in a man older than 75 with acute or convalescent COVID-19. DNA for the CDR3: TGCGCCAGCAGCTTGACTAGCGGGGGGGCCGGGCCCGGGGAGCTGTTTTTT. It yields the protein CASSLTSGGAGPGELFF.